These 23 T cell receptor beta chains were all obtained from the same sample, sequenced in a study of blood T cell repertoires in COVID-19. Only in-frame clones appear in the TCRdb table, and some are missing; sequencing was by immunoSEQ multiplex PCR. The table has 85,000 to 100,000 clones, about 86% seen once; the top ten hold about an eighth. Source material: peripheral blood. These receptors were collected from a woman aged 55-69 years in a cohort sampled during active or convalescent COVID-19.

The chain employs TRBV10-2 and TRBJ2-2; 7 bases match TRBD1. Looked up from germline, CDR1 is WSHSY and CDR2 is SAAADI. V lost 2 bases, J lost 7 bases, and 4 bases stayed unmatched. This CDR3 is 14 amino acids long. The CDR3 nucleotides are TGCGCCAGCAGTGAGGCAGGGGGTGGCGGGGAGCTGTTTTTT. Residues: CASSEAGGGGELFF.

The V gene is TRBV11-2, the J gene TRBJ1-3; possible D gene TRBD1, 6 bases. Trimming removed 5 bases at V and 2 bases at J, with 13 bases between. The CDR3 is 15 amino acids. Per the germline V gene, CDR1 is SGHAT and CDR2 is FQNNGV. The CDR3: CASSATTGPGNTIYF. As DNA, the CDR3 is TGTGCCAGCAGCGCTACTACAGGGCCTGGAAACACCATATATTTT.

The genes are TRBV3-1 (or the pseudogene TRBV3-2) and TRBJ2-5, with a tentative D call TRBD1 (6 bases). This CDR3 has 15 amino acids. Between the trimmed V and J ends, which lost 4 bases and 2 bases, there was a span of 14 bases. Germline values: CDR1 LGHDT, CDR2 YNNKEL (reference sequence). CDR3 region: CASSPTGTLQETQYF. The CDR3, as DNA: TGTGCCAGCAGCCCCACAGGGACACTTCAAGAGACCCAGTACTTC.

The rearrangement uses TRBV7-9 and TRBJ1-2; a weak D match, TRBD1 (6 bases). Germline lookup yields CDR1 SEHNR and CDR2 FQNEAQ (reference sequence). This CDR3 is 14 amino acids long. V shed 5 bases and J shed 9 bases, with 19 bases lying between them. In DNA, the CDR3 is TGTGCCAGCAGCCATGACCAGGGGACCAGTCGCTACACCTTC. Its protein is CASSHDQGTSRYTF.

The chain links TRBV5-1 to TRBJ1-5; 8 bases are shared with TRBD1. CDR3 length: 15 amino acids. Trimming cost V 0 bases and J 2 bases; bases outside gene matches: 1. The V gene's germline CDR1 is SGHRS and CDR2 YFSETQ. In DNA form, the CDR3 reads TGCGCCAGCAGCTTGGGGACAGGGCGCAATCAGCCCCAGCATTTT. It codes for CASSLGTGRNQPQHF.

Points on this clone: The sample carries other DNA sequences with the same CDR3. J is TRBJ1-5 and V is TRBV12-5; 8 bases line up with TRBD1. The V segment lost 5 bases and the J segment 7 bases; nucleotides outside the gene matches: 7. This CDR3 comprises 14 residues. The germline CDR1 and CDR2 sequences are LGHNT and FRNRAP. CDR3 DNA: TGTGCTAGTGGTCCAGGACAGGGCGGCCAGCCCCAGCATTTT. Translated: CASGPGQGGQPQHF.

The chain joins TRBV5-1 to TRBJ2-1, with TRBD2 matching 7 bases. J lost 6 bases, V lost 0 bases, and 6 bases had no gene match. Germline V CDR1 and CDR2: SGHRS, YFSETQ. This CDR3 has 15 amino acids. CDR3 nucleotide sequence: TGCGCCAGCAGCTTGGCTACGGGACTAATCAATGAGCAGTTCTTC. This translates into CASSLATGLINEQFF.

This chain links TRBV3-1 (or the pseudogene TRBV3-2) with TRBJ1-2, with 8 bases that match TRBD1. CDR1 LGHDT and CDR2 YNNKEL come from the germline V gene (reference sequence). This CDR3 is 14 amino acids long. The J segment lost 4 bases and the V segment lost 4 bases, leaving 5 bases of the junction unmatched. CDR3 sequence: CASSRTGGSYGYTF. The CDR3 region has the DNA TGTGCCAGCAGCCGCACAGGGGGTAGCTATGGCTACACCTTC.

Only one count was recorded for this clone. The chain uses TRBV10-3 and TRBJ1-2; 7 bases agree with TRBD1. Germline loops: CDR1 ENHRY, CDR2 SYGVKD. V gave up 2 bases and J gave up 7 bases; unmatched junction bases: 7. The CDR3 length is 14 residues. The CDR3 reads CAISEGRQGGGYTF. CDR3 coding DNA: TGTGCCATCAGTGAGGGGCGGCAGGGGGGTGGCTACACCTTC.

Turning to this clone: This CDR3 is also generated by other DNA sequences in the sample. The chain combines TRBV9 with TRBJ2-2; no reliable D call. The CDR3 has 14 residues. Germline CDR1 is SGDLS and CDR2 is YYNGEE. V lost 0 bases and J lost 1, with 4 bases in between. The CDR3 region is CASSVGGNTGELFF. The CDR3 DNA sequence: TGTGCCAGCAGCGTAGGAGGGAACACCGGGGAGCTGTTTTTT.

The chain couples TRBV5-1 to TRBJ2-3, with 10 bases identical to TRBD2. In germline, CDR1 is SGHRS, CDR2 YFSETQ. The CDR3 consists of 16 residues. With 0 bases clipped from V and 6 bases from J, the junction kept 7 bases outside the gene matches. CDR3 sequence reads: CASSLAPSGSRDTQYF. The CDR3 bases are TGCGCCAGCAGCTTGGCCCCTAGCGGGAGTAGGGATACGCAGTATTTT.

J is TRBJ2-5 and V is TRBV5-4, with 10 bases that match TRBD1. Germline CDR1 is SGHNT and CDR2 is YYREEE (reference sequence). The length of the CDR3 is 15 residues. V lost 4 bases and J lost 0; bases outside the gene matches: 3. The CDR3 DNA is TGTGCCAGCAGCGCGGGACAGGGGTACCAAGAGACCCAGTACTTC. Amino acids: CASSAGQGYQETQYF.

The chain recombines TRBV12-3 or TRBV12-4 with TRBJ1-6; weak D call: TRBD1 (5 bases). The V end was cut by 1 base, the J end by 11 bases, with 9 bases between. The CDR3 extends over 13 amino acids. As DNA, the CDR3 is TGTGCCAGCAGTTTAGGACAGACAGCACCCCTCCACTTT. This sequence encodes CASSLGQTAPLHF.

The chain couples TRBV12-3 or TRBV12-4 to TRBJ1-2; weak D call: TRBD1 (5 bases). There are 11 residues in the CDR3. V shed 6 bases and J shed 5 bases, with 7 bases lying between them. For the CDR3, the DNA is TGTGCCAGCAGCGGGGGTTATGGCTACACCTTC. This sequence encodes CASSGGYGYTF.

This clone was observed a handful of times. The chain has TRBV5-1 and TRBJ1-3, with D perhaps TRBD1 (6 bases). The ends were cut back, 0 bases at V and 2 bases at J, with 9 bases in the middle. Germline CDR1 and CDR2: SGHRS and YFSETQ. This CDR3 has 15 residues. CDR3 protein: CASSLGDITGNTIYF. The CDR3 DNA reads TGCGCCAGCAGCTTGGGGGACATCACTGGAAACACCATATATTTT.

This clone was picked up a small number of times. CDR3 bases: TGCGCCAGCAGCTTGGACCAGGGAATGCAGAACACTGAAGCTTTCTTT. The encoded protein is CASSLDQGMQNTEAFF. The chain couples TRBV5-1 to TRBJ1-1; TRBD1 might be the D (5 bases). This CDR3 contains 16 residues. Trimming removed 0 bases at V and 1 base at J, with 13 bases between. The germline gives CDR1 SGHRS, CDR2 YFSETQ.

The chain recombines TRBV27 with TRBJ2-7; perhaps TRBD1 as D (6 bases). Trimming shortened V by 5 bases and J by 1 base, and 15 bases separated the two germline ends. The CDR3 contains 15 residues. Germline CDR1 reads MNHEY; CDR2 reads SMNVEV (reference sequence). In DNA, the CDR3 is TGTGCCAGCAGTACGCTGCAGACAGGATCCTACGAGCAGTACTTC. Protein product: CASSTLQTGSYEQYF.

J is TRBJ1-5 and V is TRBV19; D unclear. This CDR3 contains 14 residues. The germline V gene encodes CDR1 LNHDA and CDR2 SQIVND (reference sequence). Trimming stripped 7 bases from V and 4 bases from J, with 14 bases between. The CDR3 region has the DNA TGTGCCAGTACCGCGGAGGGCTGGAATCAGCCCCAGCATTTT. It translates to CASTAEGWNQPQHF. Combining the CDR3 with reference TRBV19 and TRBJ1-5 gives the whole variable domain DGGITQSPKYLFRKEGQNVTLSCEQNLNHDAMYWYRQDPGQGLRLIYYSQIVNDFQKGDIAEGYSVSREKKESFPLTVTSAQKNPTAFYLCASTAEGWNQPQHFGDGTRLSIL.

V is TRBV2 and J is TRBJ2-2; TRBD1 agrees at 7 bases. V lost 3 bases, J lost 4 bases, and 5 bases stayed unmatched. The CDR3 totals 15 residues. Germline loops: CDR1 SNHLY, CDR2 FYNNEI. The CDR3 loop reads CASSDQGVGTGELFF. CDR3 nucleotide sequence: TGTGCCAGCAGTGACCAGGGGGTCGGCACCGGGGAGCTGTTTTTT.

This clone is a singleton in its sample. This chain joins TRBV14 and TRBJ1-3; a possible D gene is TRBD1 (6 bases). The V end was cut by 4 bases, the J end by 3 bases, with 13 bases between. There are 15 residues in the CDR3. From germline, CDR1 is SGHDN and CDR2 FVKESK. CDR3 coding DNA: TGTGCCAGCAGCCCTGACAGGTCCCTTGGAAACACCATATATTTT. Encoded protein: CASSPDRSLGNTIYF.

This clone was seen only a few times. The chain has TRBV7-3 and TRBJ1-2; 7 bases map to TRBD1. The V gene's germline CDR1 is SGHTA and CDR2 FQGTGA. This CDR3 has 16 amino acids. J gave up 0 bases and V 6 bases, and 10 bases lay outside the gene matches. CDR3 residues: CASRPQGGEANYGYTF. In nucleotides, the CDR3 is TGTGCCAGCAGACCCCAGGGGGGTGAAGCTAACTATGGCTACACCTTC. Full variable domain (outside the CDR3, taken from reference TRBV7-3 and TRBJ1-2): GAGVSQTPSNKVTEKGKYVELRCDPISGHTALYWYRQSLGQGPEFLIYFQGTGAADDSGLPNDRFFAVRPEGSVSTLKIQRTERGDSAVYLCASRPQGGEANYGYTFGSGTRLTVV.

The CDR3 spells CATNAGSSYEQYF. In DNA form, the CDR3 reads TGTGCCACCAACGCCGGGTCCTCCTACGAGCAGTACTTC. The chain joins TRBV10-3 to TRBJ2-7; D gene ambiguous. This CDR3 region has 13 residues. The germline gives CDR1 ENHRY, CDR2 SYGVKD. V shed 10 bases and J shed 0 bases, with 13 bases lying between them.

The rearrangement uses TRBV13 and TRBJ1-1; D unclear. This CDR3 is 13 amino acids long. V was clipped by 5 bases and J by 1 base, with 8 bases between them. Germline loops: CDR1 PRHDT, CDR2 FYEKMQ (reference sequence). The CDR3 is CASSQTENTEAFF. CDR3 bases: TGTGCCAGCAGCCAAACAGAGAACACTGAAGCTTTCTTT. Looking up the rest from reference TRBV13 and TRBJ1-1 gives the full variable domain: AAGVIQSPRHLIKEKRETATLKCYPIPRHDTVYWYQQGPGQDPQFLISFYEKMQSDKGSIPDRFSAQQFSDYHSELNMSSLELGDSALYFCASSQTENTEAFFGQGTRLTVV.